This record concerns one T cell receptor (beta chain) sequence. The data belong to a study of blood T cell repertoires in COVID-19. At the level of the study: The study drew acute and convalescent COVID-19 samples from the United States, Italy and Spain. PBMCs, B-cell-depleted T cells, or T cells provided the cDNA or gDNA that made up the material.

Original methodology: It was from reference gene primer amplification that nucleated cell counts were estimated. Some clones are missing from TCRdb's copy, which holds only in-frame ones; the method was immunoSEQ multiplex PCR. V and J calls and clone size are as listed in that table; D and trimming were resolved from the DNA. Among 200,000 to 250,000 clones listed, 75% to 85% were seen once. The CDR3 is 17 residues long. Germline V gene sequence: CDR1 LGHDT, CDR2 YNNKEL (reference sequence). Trimming took off 0 bases at V and 7 bases at J, with 19 bases between the two ends. The gene calls are TRBV3-1 (or the pseudogene TRBV3-2) and TRBJ2-1, with D possibly matching TRBD2 (5 bases). The source of this sequence is a human donor in a cohort sampled during active COVID-19. Sequencing was carried out using peripheral blood. The chain's CDR3 is CASSQDLGRVGENEQFF. The CDR3 bases are TGTGCCAGCAGCCAAGATCTCGGACGTGTGGGAGAAAATGAGCAGTTCTTC.